This record looks at one T cell receptor beta chain sequence and its context. The antigen remains unidentified. This may stem from a read error, because a much larger clone lies one nucleotide away. The data originate from a study of T cells in Graves' hyperthyroidism and ophthalmopathy. General study results and limits: Among thyroid clonotypes expanded above 0.001, most also appeared in blood.

The CDR3 contains 19 residues. CDR1 is MNHNY, CDR2 SVGAGI, per germline (reference sequence). Amplification of TCR beta CDR3 regions used RNA as the template. RT-PCR in the first round (using the HTBI primer set) targeted the TCR CDR3. TCRdb recomputed calls from the multiplex PCR reads with MiXCR, one row per CDR3 protein. The sample includes about 98,000 distinct CDR3 sequences, roughly 40% of them seen just once. The TCR sequence derives from a woman aged 25 to 39 with Graves' hyperthyroidism. The sequenced sample was peripheral blood or thyroid tissue (not recorded which). The chain couples TRBV6-6 to TRBJ1-4; TRBD1 agrees at 7 bases. CDR3 loop: CASSYSSLRQGDRSERLFF. The CDR3 DNA reads as TGTGCCAGCAGTTACTCGAGTCTTAGGCAGGGGGATCGTAGTGAAAGACTGTTTTTT.